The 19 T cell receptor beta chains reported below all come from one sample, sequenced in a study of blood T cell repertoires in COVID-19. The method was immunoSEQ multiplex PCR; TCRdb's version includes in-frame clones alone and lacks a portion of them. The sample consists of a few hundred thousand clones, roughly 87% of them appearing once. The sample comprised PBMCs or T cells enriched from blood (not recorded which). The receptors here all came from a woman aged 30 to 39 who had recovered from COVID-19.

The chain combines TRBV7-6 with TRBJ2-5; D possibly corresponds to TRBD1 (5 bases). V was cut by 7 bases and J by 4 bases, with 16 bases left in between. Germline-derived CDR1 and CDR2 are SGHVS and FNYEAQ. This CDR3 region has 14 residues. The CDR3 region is CASTEGVDTETQYF. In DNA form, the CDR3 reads TGTGCCAGCACCGAAGGGGTAGACACAGAGACCCAGTACTTC.

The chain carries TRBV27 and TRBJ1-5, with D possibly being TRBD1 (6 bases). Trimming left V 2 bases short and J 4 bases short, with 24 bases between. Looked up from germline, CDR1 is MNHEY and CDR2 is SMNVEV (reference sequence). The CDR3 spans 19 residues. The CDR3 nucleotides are TGTGCCAGCAGTTTACGGTCAGGGGTCCCACCTTCGCAGAATCAGCCCCAGCATTTT. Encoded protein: CASSLRSGVPPSQNQPQHF.

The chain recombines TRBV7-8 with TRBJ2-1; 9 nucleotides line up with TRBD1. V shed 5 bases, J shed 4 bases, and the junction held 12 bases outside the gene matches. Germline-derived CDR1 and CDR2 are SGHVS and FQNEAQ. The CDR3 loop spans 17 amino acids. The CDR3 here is CASSTRRDRVPYNEQFF. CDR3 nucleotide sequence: TGTGCCAGCAGCACTAGAAGGGACAGGGTACCTTACAATGAGCAGTTCTTC.

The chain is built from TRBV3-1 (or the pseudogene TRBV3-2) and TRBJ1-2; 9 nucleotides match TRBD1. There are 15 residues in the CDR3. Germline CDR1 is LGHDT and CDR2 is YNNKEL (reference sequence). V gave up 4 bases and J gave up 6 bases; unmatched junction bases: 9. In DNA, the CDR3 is TGTGCCAGCAGCCTAAATGCCGGGACAGGGAATGGCTACACCTTC. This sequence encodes CASSLNAGTGNGYTF.

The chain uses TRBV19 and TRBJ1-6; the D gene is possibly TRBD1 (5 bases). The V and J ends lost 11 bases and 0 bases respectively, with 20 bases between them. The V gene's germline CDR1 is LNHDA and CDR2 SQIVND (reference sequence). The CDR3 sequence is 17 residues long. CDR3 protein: CAVYWGDGSSYNSPLHF. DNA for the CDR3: TGTGCCGTGTACTGGGGGGACGGGAGCTCCTATAATTCACCCCTCCACTTT.

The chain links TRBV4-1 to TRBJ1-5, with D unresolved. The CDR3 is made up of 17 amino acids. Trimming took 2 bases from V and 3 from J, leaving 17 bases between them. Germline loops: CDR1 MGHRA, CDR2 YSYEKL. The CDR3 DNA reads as TGCGCCAGCAGCCAAATTACGGGAGAGGGTGACAATCAGCCCCAGCATTTT. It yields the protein CASSQITGEGDNQPQHF.

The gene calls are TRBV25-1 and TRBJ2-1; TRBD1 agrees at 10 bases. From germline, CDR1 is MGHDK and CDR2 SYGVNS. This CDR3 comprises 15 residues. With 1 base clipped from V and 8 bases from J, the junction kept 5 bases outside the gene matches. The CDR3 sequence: CASSESGQGVDEQFF. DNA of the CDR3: TGTGCCAGCAGTGAATCCGGACAGGGGGTCGATGAGCAGTTCTTC. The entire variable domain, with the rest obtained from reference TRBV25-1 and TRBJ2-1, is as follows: EADIYQTPRYLVIGTGKKITLECSQTMGHDKMYWYQQDPGMELHLIHYSYGVNSTEKGDLSSESTVSRIRTEHFPLTLESARPSHTSQYLCASSESGQGVDEQFFGPGTRLTVL.

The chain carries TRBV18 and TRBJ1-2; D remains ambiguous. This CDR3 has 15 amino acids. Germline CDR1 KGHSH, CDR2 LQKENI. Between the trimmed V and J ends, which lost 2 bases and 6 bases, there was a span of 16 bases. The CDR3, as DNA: TGTGCCAGCTCACCAGGTCTGGGTACCCTAGATGGCTACACCTTC. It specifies CASSPGLGTLDGYTF.

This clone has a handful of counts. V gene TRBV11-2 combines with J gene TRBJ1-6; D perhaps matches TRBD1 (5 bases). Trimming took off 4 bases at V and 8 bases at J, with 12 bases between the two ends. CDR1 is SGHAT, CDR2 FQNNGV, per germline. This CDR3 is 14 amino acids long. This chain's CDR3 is CASSSQGGHSPLHF. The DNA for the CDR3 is TGTGCCAGCAGCTCGCAGGGAGGGCATTCACCCCTCCACTTT. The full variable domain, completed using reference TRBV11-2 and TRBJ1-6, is EAGVAQSPRYKIIEKRQSVAFWCNPISGHATLYWYQQILGQGPKLLIQFQNNGVVDDSQLPKDRFSAERLKGVDSTLKIQPAKLEDSAVYLCASSSQGGHSPLHFGNGTRLTVT.

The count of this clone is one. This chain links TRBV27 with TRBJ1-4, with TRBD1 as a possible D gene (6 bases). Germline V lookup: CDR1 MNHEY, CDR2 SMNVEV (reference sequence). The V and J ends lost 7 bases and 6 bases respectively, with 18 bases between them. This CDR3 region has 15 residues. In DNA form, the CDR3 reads TGTGCCAGCACCCTAATAGGCGGGGGCGATGAAAAACTGTTTTTT. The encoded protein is CASTLIGGGDEKLFF.

CDR3 protein: CASSEWGTEKETQYF. The CDR3 nucleotides read TGTGCCAGCAGTGAATGGGGGACAGAGAAAGAGACCCAGTACTTC. The rearrangement joins TRBV2 to TRBJ2-5; 7 bases align to TRBD1. Germline V lookup: CDR1 SNHLY, CDR2 FYNNEI. Trimming cost V 2 bases and J 3 bases; bases outside gene matches: 6. CDR3 length: 15 residues.

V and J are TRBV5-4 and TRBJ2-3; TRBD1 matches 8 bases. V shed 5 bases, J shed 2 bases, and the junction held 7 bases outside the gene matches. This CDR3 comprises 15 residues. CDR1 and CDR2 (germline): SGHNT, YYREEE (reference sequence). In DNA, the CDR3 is TGTGCCAGCAGTTTTCCGGGACAGGTCACAGATACGCAGTATTTT. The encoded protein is CASSFPGQVTDTQYF.

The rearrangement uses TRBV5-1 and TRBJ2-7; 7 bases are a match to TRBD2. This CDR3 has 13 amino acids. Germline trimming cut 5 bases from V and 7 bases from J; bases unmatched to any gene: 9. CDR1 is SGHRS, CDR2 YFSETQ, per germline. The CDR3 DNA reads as TGCGCCAGCAGGCTACCCGGGGGGAGGGAGCAGTACTTC. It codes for CASRLPGGREQYF.

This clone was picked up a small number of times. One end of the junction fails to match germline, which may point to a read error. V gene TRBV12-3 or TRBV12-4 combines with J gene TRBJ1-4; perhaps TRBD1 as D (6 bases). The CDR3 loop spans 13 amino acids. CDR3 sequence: CASSQYPTGSRTF. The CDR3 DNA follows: TGTGCCAGCAGCCAATACCCGACAGGTTCCCGGACCTTT.

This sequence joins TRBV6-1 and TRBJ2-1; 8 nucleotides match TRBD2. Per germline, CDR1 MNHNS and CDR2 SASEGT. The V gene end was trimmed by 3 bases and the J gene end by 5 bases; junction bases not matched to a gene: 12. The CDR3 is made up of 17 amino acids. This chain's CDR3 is CASSDPSGGPRNNEQFF. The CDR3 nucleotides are TGTGCCAGCAGTGACCCCTCGGGGGGGCCCCGTAACAATGAGCAGTTCTTC.

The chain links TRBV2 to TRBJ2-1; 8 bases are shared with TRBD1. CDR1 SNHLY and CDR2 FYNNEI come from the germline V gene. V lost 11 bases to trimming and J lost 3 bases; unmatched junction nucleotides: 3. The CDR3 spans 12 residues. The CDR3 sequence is CARGQGYNEQFF. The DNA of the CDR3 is TGTGCCCGCGGACAGGGCTACAATGAGCAGTTCTTC.

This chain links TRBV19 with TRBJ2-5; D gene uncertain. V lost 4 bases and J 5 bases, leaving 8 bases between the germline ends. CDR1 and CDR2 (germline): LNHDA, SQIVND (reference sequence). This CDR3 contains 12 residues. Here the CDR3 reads CASSTRRETQYF. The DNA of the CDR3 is TGTGCCAGTAGTACTAGAAGGGAGACCCAGTACTTC.

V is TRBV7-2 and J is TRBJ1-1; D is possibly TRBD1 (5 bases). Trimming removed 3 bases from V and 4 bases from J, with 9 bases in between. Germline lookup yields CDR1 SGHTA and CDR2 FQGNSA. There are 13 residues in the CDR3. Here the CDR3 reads CASSFGGFTEAFF. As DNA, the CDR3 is TGTGCCAGCAGCTTTGGGGGGTTCACTGAAGCTTTCTTT. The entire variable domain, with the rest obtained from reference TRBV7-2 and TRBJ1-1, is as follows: GAGVSQSPSNKVTEKGKDVELRCDPISGHTALYWYRQSLGQGLEFLIYFQGNSAPDKSGLPSDRFSAERTGGSVSTLTIQRTQQEDSAVYLCASSFGGFTEAFFGQGTRLTVV.

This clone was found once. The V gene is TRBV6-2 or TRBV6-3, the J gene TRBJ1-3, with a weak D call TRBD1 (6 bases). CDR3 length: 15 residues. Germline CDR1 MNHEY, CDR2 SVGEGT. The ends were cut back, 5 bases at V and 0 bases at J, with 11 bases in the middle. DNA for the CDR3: TGTGCCAGCAGTCCGGGACACCTCTCTGGAAACACCATATATTTT. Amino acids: CASSPGHLSGNTIYF.